The clone carrying this TCR beta chain was recorded only once. The sample originates from a study of blood T cell repertoires in COVID-19. Study information: From the United States, Italy and Spain came samples of acute and convalescent COVID-19. The analysed material was cDNA or gDNA that came from T cells, B-cell-depleted T cells, or PBMCs.

In the source study's methods: Amplification of reference gene primers provided the estimated nucleated cell counts. TCRdb's copy holds only in-frame clones and misses some; the assay was immunoSEQ multiplex PCR. Clone size and the V and J calls come from that table; the DNA yielded D and trimming. Counted here are under 70,000 clones, around nine tenths occurring once; the ten biggest clones make up around 15%. The sequence was collected from a human donor with active COVID-19. The donor label of this sample is uncertain. Material for sequencing was peripheral blood.

The CDR3 protein is CAIKPSPGLADTQYF. CDR3 bases: TGTGCCATCAAGCCCTCACCGGGACTAGCAGATACGCAGTATTTT. The chain recombines TRBV10-3 with TRBJ2-3; 8 nucleotides match TRBD2. Germline CDR1 and CDR2: ENHRY and SYGVKD. This CDR3 spans 15 amino acids. V shed 7 bases, J shed 4 bases, and the junction held 10 bases outside the gene matches.